The 24 T cell receptor beta chains reported below all come from one sample, sequenced in a study of cytomegalovirus exposure and HLA in healthy donors. Vbeta (60) and Jbeta (13) primers were used in the PCR. The assay was immunoSEQ multiplex PCR, and TCRdb's table has in-frame clones only and misses some. Altogether approximately 110,000 clones are present, over 70% being singletons, with the ten largest covering 1% to 1.5%. Material for sequencing was PBMCs. The receptors were gathered from a man aged 35 to 55 in good health and CMV-seronegative.

V is TRBV6-5 and J is TRBJ2-7; possible D gene TRBD2, 6 bases. The CDR3 is 15 amino acids. Germline CDR1 reads MNHEY; CDR2 reads SVGAGI. Trimming removed 2 bases at V and 0 bases at J, with 11 bases between. The CDR3 DNA is TGTGCCAGCAGTTACAGGCGGGACTCCTCCTACGAGCAGTACTTC. Protein sequence: CASSYRRDSSYEQYF.

The chain has TRBV9 and TRBJ1-1, with 12 bases aligning to TRBD1. Trimming removed 3 bases from V and 4 bases from J; junction bases left unmatched: 7. CDR1 SGDLS and CDR2 YYNGEE come from the germline V gene. The CDR3 contains 16 residues. In DNA form, the CDR3 reads TGTGCCAGCAGCGCGGTGGGACAGGGGGCAGGCACTGAAGCTTTCTTT. Its translation: CASSAVGQGAGTEAFF.

The chain links TRBV7-6 to TRBJ2-7; a possible D gene is TRBD2 (7 bases). The CDR3 covers 14 residues. Germline-derived CDR1 and CDR2 are SGHVS and FNYEAQ. V lost 0 bases to trimming and J lost 3 bases, with 9 bases between them. The CDR3: CASSLAGGGYEQYF. In nucleotides, the CDR3 is TGTGCCAGCAGCTTAGCGGGAGGGGGCTACGAGCAGTACTTC. The whole variable domain, filled in from reference TRBV7-6 and TRBJ2-7, reads GAGVSQSPRYKVTKRGQDVALRCDPISGHVSLYWYRQALGQGPEFLTYFNYEAQQDKSGLPNDRFSAERPEGSISTLTIQRTEQRDSAMYRCASSLAGGGYEQYFGPGTRLTVT.

This clone was counted a few times. J is TRBJ1-1 and V is TRBV27, with TRBD1 identical over 12 bases. Trimming removed 1 base from V and 11 bases from J; junction bases left unmatched: 8. CDR3 length: 15 residues. Germline V gene sequence: CDR1 MNHEY, CDR2 SMNVEV (reference sequence). The CDR3 region is CASSLYGTGGERAFF. The CDR3 DNA reads TGTGCCAGCAGTTTATATGGGACAGGGGGCGAGAGGGCTTTCTTT.

The rearrangement links TRBV11-3 to TRBJ2-5; D is perhaps TRBD2 (5 bases). Germline CDR1 and CDR2: SGHNT and YENEEA. This CDR3 comprises 13 residues. Trimming removed 5 bases from V and 1 base from J, with 8 bases in between. The CDR3 protein is CASSHGIQETQYF. In nucleotides, the CDR3 is TGTGCCAGCAGCCACGGGATCCAAGAGACCCAGTACTTC. Full variable domain (rest looked up from reference TRBV11-3 and TRBJ2-5): EAGVVQSPRYKIIEKKQPVAFWCNPISGHNTLYWYLQNLGQGPELLIRYENEEAVDDSQLPKDRFSAERLKGVDSTLKIQPAELGDSAVYLCASSHGIQETQYFGPGTRLLVL.

In its sample, this clone was seen once. J is TRBJ2-2 and V is TRBV7-9; D may be TRBD1 (5 bases). The germline V gene encodes CDR1 SEHNR and CDR2 FQNEAQ (reference sequence). Trimming took off 3 bases at V and 6 bases at J, with 8 bases between the two ends. The CDR3 runs to 13 residues. The chain's CDR3 is CASSFDSPGELFF. The CDR3 bases are TGTGCCAGCAGCTTCGACAGCCCCGGGGAGCTGTTTTTT.

The chain uses TRBV19 and TRBJ1-5; maybe TRBD1 (5 bases). V dropped 0 bases and J dropped 0 bases, with 9 bases sitting between them. The CDR3 has 16 amino acids. Germline values: CDR1 LNHDA, CDR2 SQIVND (reference sequence). CDR3 bases: TGTGCCAGTAGTATAGAGTGGGGACTTAGCAATCAGCCCCAGCATTTT. Its protein product is CASSIEWGLSNQPQHF.

The V and J genes are TRBV11-3 and TRBJ1-1; 7 bases match TRBD1. Germline lookup yields CDR1 SGHNT and CDR2 YENEEA. The CDR3 is 15 residues long. V shed 2 bases and J 7 bases; nucleotides not matched to a gene: 10. The CDR3 loop is CASSLRSQGGLEAFF. CDR3 DNA sequence: TGTGCCAGCAGCTTACGTTCGCAGGGGGGCCTTGAAGCTTTCTTT.

This clone appeared once. Within the sample, other DNA sequences also encode this same CDR3. The chain couples TRBV7-9 to TRBJ1-1, with D hard to call. V was trimmed by 1 base and J by 5 bases, leaving 8 bases between them. CDR1 and CDR2 from the germline V gene are SEHNR and FQNEAQ (reference sequence). This CDR3 region has 13 residues. This chain's CDR3 is CASSLVALTEAFF. DNA of the CDR3: TGTGCCAGCAGCTTAGTTGCGCTAACTGAAGCTTTCTTT.

The V gene is TRBV19, the J gene TRBJ1-4; D might be TRBD1 (5 bases). The CDR3 is 14 residues long. Between the trimmed V and J ends, which lost 5 bases and 8 bases, there was a span of 15 bases. CDR1 and CDR2 from the germline V gene are LNHDA and SQIVND (reference sequence). As DNA, the CDR3 is TGTGCCAGTAGTTCCGCAGACAGACCCGAAAAACTGTTTTTT. Protein sequence: CASSSADRPEKLFF.

The CDR3 coding sequence is TGTGCCAGCAGCTGGGGGGACAGAACACAACATCAGCCCCAGCATTTT. It yields the protein CASSWGDRTQHQPQHF. The rearrangement uses TRBV5-5 and TRBJ1-5, with 7 bases that match TRBD1. The length of the CDR3 is 16 residues. V lost 3 bases and J lost 5; bases outside the gene matches: 11. The germline gives CDR1 SGHKS, CDR2 YYEKEE (reference sequence).

The chain couples TRBV30 to TRBJ2-7; TRBD2 matches 10 bases. The junction had 0 bases not matched to a gene; V was cut back by 0 bases and J by 4 bases. The CDR3 length is 13 residues. CDR1 is GTSNPN, CDR2 SVGIG, per germline (reference sequence). CDR3: CAWSVTSGYEQYF. The CDR3 bases are TGTGCCTGGAGTGTGACTAGCGGGTACGAGCAGTACTTC.

The chain combines TRBV5-1 with TRBJ2-5; TRBD1 matches 8 bases. Germline lookup yields CDR1 SGHRS and CDR2 YFSETQ. V lost 3 bases to trimming and J lost 5 bases; unmatched junction nucleotides: 9. The CDR3 length is 15 residues. CDR3 coding DNA: TGCGCCAGCAGCTCCAGGACAGGGAGAAGGGAGACCCAGTACTTC. Translating gives CASSSRTGRRETQYF. Complete variable domain (other parts from reference TRBV5-1 and TRBJ2-5): KAGVTQTPRYLIKTRGQQVTLSCSPISGHRSVSWYQQTPGQGLQFLFEYFSETQRNKGNFPGRFSGRQFSNSRSEMNVSTLELGDSALYLCASSSRTGRRETQYFGPGTRLLVL.

V is TRBV19 and J is TRBJ1-1, with a possible D match to TRBD1 (5 bases). V was cut by 0 bases and J by 2 bases, with 13 bases left in between. Per the germline V gene, CDR1 is LNHDA and CDR2 is SQIVND (reference sequence). This CDR3 comprises 16 residues. In DNA form, the CDR3 reads TGTGCCAGTAGTATAGATCGGCAGGGTTTAAACACTGAAGCTTTCTTT. Protein product: CASSIDRQGLNTEAFF. The variable domain in full, with the rest retrieved from reference TRBV19 and TRBJ1-1, is DGGITQSPKYLFRKEGQNVTLSCEQNLNHDAMYWYRQDPGQGLRLIYYSQIVNDFQKGDIAEGYSVSREKKESFPLTVTSAQKNPTAFYLCASSIDRQGLNTEAFFGQGTRLTVV.

This chain connects TRBV18 to TRBJ1-4, with unresolved D. The CDR3 totals 14 residues. Trimming left V 1 base short and J 8 bases short, with 11 bases between. Germline values: CDR1 KGHSH, CDR2 LQKENI. In DNA, the CDR3 is TGTGCCAGCTCACCACGAACCAACGGGGAAAAACTGTTTTTT. It yields the protein CASSPRTNGEKLFF.

The chain combines TRBV27 with TRBJ2-7; possible D gene TRBD2, 6 bases. This CDR3 contains 14 residues. The V gene lost 0 bases and the J gene lost 4 bases, with 10 bases spanning the gap. Germline-derived CDR1 and CDR2 are MNHEY and SMNVEV (reference sequence). CDR3 bases: TGTGCCAGCAGTTTATCCGCGGGATGGTACGAGCAGTACTTC. This translates into CASSLSAGWYEQYF.

In regard to this clone: A read error may account for a junction end that differs from germline. The rearrangement uses TRBV7-9 and TRBJ2-1; D may be TRBD2 (5 bases). Per germline, CDR1 SEHNR and CDR2 FQNEAQ (reference sequence). This CDR3 comprises 12 residues. CDR3 protein: CSSSTTSNEQFF. CDR3 coding DNA: TGTTCCAGCAGCACAACTAGCAATGAGCAGTTCTTC.

V usage is TRBV9 and J usage is TRBJ1-4; TRBD1 aligns across 7 bases. CDR1 and CDR2 from the germline V gene are SGDLS and YYNGEE. The V and J ends lost 4 bases and 3 bases, in that order; junction bases with no gene match: 6. CDR3 size: 15 residues. The CDR3 spells CASSLTGVANEKLFF. In DNA, the CDR3 is TGTGCCAGCAGCCTAACAGGGGTGGCTAATGAAAAACTGTTTTTT.

V is TRBV27 and J is TRBJ2-7; 7 bases align to TRBD2. This CDR3 comprises 14 residues. Looked up from germline, CDR1 is MNHEY and CDR2 is SMNVEV (reference sequence). V was clipped by 1 base and J by 7 bases; unmatched bases: 7. The CDR3 protein is CASSLLGGGEEQYF. The CDR3 DNA follows: TGTGCCAGCAGTTTATTGGGGGGGGGTGAGGAGCAGTACTTC.

The chain couples TRBV4-2 to TRBJ2-1; 7 bases are shared with TRBD2. This CDR3 comprises 18 residues. From germline, CDR1 is LGHNA and CDR2 YNFKEQ. V lost 4 bases, J lost 2 bases, and 14 bases stayed unmatched. In DNA form, the CDR3 reads TGTGCCAGCAGCCCAAGATTCCAATCTAGCGGAGCCTACAATGAGCAGTTCTTC. Its protein product is CASSPRFQSSGAYNEQFF.

The chain is built from TRBV6-4 and TRBJ1-1; 8 bases agree with TRBD1. CDR1 and CDR2 from the germline V gene are MRHNA and SNTAGT. CDR3 length: 15 amino acids. Trimming cost V 6 bases and J 1 base; bases outside gene matches: 7. CDR3 residues: CASRVTGTGNTEAFF. CDR3 coding DNA: TGTGCCAGCAGAGTCACCGGGACAGGGAACACTGAAGCTTTCTTT.

The V gene is TRBV19, the J gene TRBJ2-3; 10 bases align to TRBD1. J lost 3 bases, V lost 6 bases, and 6 bases had no gene match. The CDR3 length is 15 residues. Germline CDR1 reads LNHDA; CDR2 reads SQIVND (reference sequence). The CDR3 DNA follows: TGTGCCAGTAGCTCCCGGGACAGGGGAACAGATACGCAGTATTTT. This translates into CASSSRDRGTDTQYF. Full variable domain (outside the CDR3, taken from reference TRBV19 and TRBJ2-3): DGGITQSPKYLFRKEGQNVTLSCEQNLNHDAMYWYRQDPGQGLRLIYYSQIVNDFQKGDIAEGYSVSREKKESFPLTVTSAQKNPTAFYLCASSSRDRGTDTQYFGPGTRLTVL.

The V gene is TRBV2, the J gene TRBJ2-3; D call uncertain. The CDR3 loop spans 15 amino acids. Germline assignment: CDR1 SNHLY and CDR2 FYNNEI. V gave up 6 bases and J gave up 0 bases, with 13 bases separating them. The CDR3 sequence: CASSRQASSTDTQYF. The CDR3 DNA is TGTGCCAGCAGCCGTCAAGCGTCAAGCACAGATACGCAGTATTTT.

A single count supports this clone. The rearrangement joins TRBV5-1 to TRBJ1-5; D perhaps matches TRBD1 (5 bases). The CDR3 totals 17 residues. Germline CDR1 and CDR2: SGHRS and YFSETQ. V was clipped by 0 bases and J by 1 base, with 14 bases between them. This CDR3 is CASSLDPLSGSNQPQHF. The CDR3 region has the DNA TGCGCCAGCAGCTTGGACCCTTTATCAGGGAGCAATCAGCCCCAGCATTTT.